A single sample is the source of the 15 T cell receptor beta chains below, sequenced in a study of OX40 agonist ivuxolimab in advanced cancers. Profiling relied on immunoSEQ multiplex PCR, and the TCRdb table lists in-frame clones only, not all of them. The top ten hold around 12% of the sample, which has more than 50,000 clones, roughly 89% seen once. The material sequenced was CD4+ or CD8+ T cells sorted from blood, taken in a trial of the OX40 agonist ivuxolimab. These receptors all come from an adult with an advanced solid tumor such as melanoma, head and neck, liver or kidney cancer.

This clone showed up just a few times. The V gene is TRBV28, the J gene TRBJ2-1; 7 nucleotides match TRBD1. V shed 4 bases and J 0 bases; nucleotides not matched to a gene: 6. The CDR3 contains 16 residues. Germline V gene data show CDR1 as MDHEN and CDR2 as SYDVKM. CDR3 nucleotides: TGTGCCAGCAGTTACCCGGGACAGAGCTCCTACAATGAGCAGTTCTTC. Protein sequence: CASSYPGQSSYNEQFF.

The rearrangement joins TRBV27 to TRBJ2-7; the D is unclear. The CDR3 extends over 13 amino acids. Trimming shortened V by 2 bases and J by 3 bases, and 8 bases separated the two germline ends. From germline, CDR1 is MNHEY and CDR2 SMNVEV (reference sequence). The CDR3, as DNA: TGTGCCAGCAGTTTAGGGCCAGTCTACGAGCAGTACTTC. Residues: CASSLGPVYEQYF.

J is TRBJ2-7 and V is TRBV7-9; D is ambiguous. Trimming pared 1 base from V and 5 bases from J, leaving 9 bases between. From germline, CDR1 is SEHNR and CDR2 FQNEAQ (reference sequence). This CDR3 is 13 amino acids long. The CDR3: CASSLGVGNEQYF. Written as DNA, the CDR3 is TGTGCCAGCAGCTTAGGAGTCGGTAACGAGCAGTACTTC.

The V and J genes are TRBV28 and TRBJ2-1; 8 positions agree with TRBD2. The V gene's germline CDR1 is MDHEN and CDR2 SYDVKM. Trimming at V came to 6 bases and at J to 2 bases, leaving 0 bases not matched to a gene. The CDR3 contains 13 residues. CDR3 bases: TGTGCCAGCAGGACTAGCGCCTACAATGAGCAGTTCTTC. Residues: CASRTSAYNEQFF.

The chain is built from TRBV11-2 and TRBJ2-1, with D tentatively TRBD2 (6 bases). The V and J ends lost 1 base and 3 bases respectively, with 7 bases between them. The CDR3 runs to 14 residues. Germline values: CDR1 SGHAT, CDR2 FQNNGV. DNA of the CDR3: TGTGCCAGCAGCTTAGGCGGGAACTACAATGAGCAGTTCTTC. Protein: CASSLGGNYNEQFF. Full variable domain (outside the CDR3, taken from reference TRBV11-2 and TRBJ2-1): EAGVAQSPRYKIIEKRQSVAFWCNPISGHATLYWYQQILGQGPKLLIQFQNNGVVDDSQLPKDRFSAERLKGVDSTLKIQPAKLEDSAVYLCASSLGGNYNEQFFGPGTRLTVL.

This clone was observed a handful of times. This specimen includes other DNA sequences encoding the same CDR3. The chain carries TRBV2 and TRBJ2-7; D uncertain. The CDR3 has 10 residues. CDR1 is SNHLY, CDR2 FYNNEI, per germline. V lost 4 bases, J lost 4 bases, and 2 bases lay in between. The CDR3 loop is CASSGYEQYF. As DNA, the CDR3 is TGTGCCAGCAGTGGGTACGAGCAGTACTTC.

The chain uses TRBV7-3 and TRBJ2-7, with a possible D match to TRBD2 (6 bases). V was cut by 3 bases and J by 4 bases, with 13 bases left in between. CDR1 SGHTA and CDR2 FQGTGA come from the germline V gene. The CDR3 extends over 14 amino acids. As DNA, the CDR3 is TGTGCCAGCAGCTTGGAGGGGAAGGGGTACGAGCAGTACTTC. Translating it yields CASSLEGKGYEQYF.

J is TRBJ2-3 and V is TRBV13; D possibly uses TRBD1 or TRBD2 (5 bases each). Trimming pared 4 bases from V and 4 bases from J, leaving 9 bases between. The length of the CDR3 is 13 residues. Germline V gene data show CDR1 as PRHDT and CDR2 as FYEKMQ (reference sequence). In nucleotides, the CDR3 is TGTGCCAGCAGCTGGGGGACCTCAGATACGCAGTATTTT. Translation gives CASSWGTSDTQYF.

This clone showed up just a few times. The rearrangement joins TRBV19 to TRBJ2-7, with 9 nucleotides matching TRBD1. The V gene end was trimmed by 7 bases and the J gene end by 0 bases; junction bases not matched to a gene: 7. This CDR3 has 15 amino acids. In germline, CDR1 is LNHDA, CDR2 SQIVND (reference sequence). The DNA of the CDR3 is TGTGCCAGTACCCCCGGGACAGGGCCCTCCTACGAGCAGTACTTC. Amino acid sequence: CASTPGTGPSYEQYF.

The V and J genes are TRBV2 and TRBJ2-5, with D perhaps matching TRBD1 or TRBD2 (5 bases each). Germline assignment: CDR1 SNHLY and CDR2 FYNNEI. CDR3 length: 15 residues. Trimming shortened V by 7 bases and J by 7 bases, and 22 bases separated the two germline ends. The CDR3 bases are TGTGCCAGCAAAGGCGCCTTAAGAGGGGAAGGGACCCAGTACTTC. Translated: CASKGALRGEGTQYF.

J is TRBJ1-2 and V is TRBV29-1; possible D gene TRBD1, 5 bases. This CDR3 region has 12 residues. Germline V gives CDR1 SQVTM, CDR2 ANQGSEA. V lost 4 bases and J 5 bases, leaving 11 bases between the germline ends. CDR3 nucleotides: TGCAGCGTTGGGATTGGGGCATATGGCTACACCTTC. It yields the protein CSVGIGAYGYTF.

The chain carries TRBV11-3 and TRBJ2-7; a possible D gene is TRBD2 (7 bases). The CDR3 contains 15 residues. CDR1 is SGHNT, CDR2 YENEEA, per germline. V was trimmed by 3 bases and J by 2 bases, leaving 14 bases between them. The CDR3 reads CASSFGGGGPYEQYF. Written as DNA, the CDR3 is TGTGCCAGCAGCTTTGGCGGGGGCGGCCCCTACGAGCAGTACTTC.

CDR3 DNA: TGTGCCAGCAGTGAATTGATTGGGACACTTCTCTACGAGCAGTACTTC. This codes for CASSELIGTLLYEQYF. V gene TRBV6-1 combines with J gene TRBJ2-7, with a weak D call TRBD1 (6 bases). In germline, CDR1 is MNHNS, CDR2 SASEGT. This CDR3 has 16 amino acids. Trimming took 2 bases from V and 3 from J, leaving 17 bases between them.

The table lists this clone with a count of one. This chain connects TRBV7-9 to TRBJ2-5; 9 bases map to TRBD2. Germline V gene sequence: CDR1 SEHNR, CDR2 FQNEAQ (reference sequence). V gave up 2 bases and J gave up 5 bases; unmatched junction bases: 12. The length of the CDR3 is 17 residues. The CDR3 region is CASSLSAGGPGMETQYF. CDR3 sequence (DNA): TGTGCCAGCAGCTTAAGTGCGGGAGGGCCAGGGATGGAGACCCAGTACTTC.

The J gene is TRBJ1-2, the V gene TRBV28; D uncertain. V was cut by 3 bases and J by 4 bases, with 6 bases left in between. The CDR3 length is 12 residues. From germline, CDR1 is MDHEN and CDR2 SYDVKM. CDR3 amino acids: CASSFAGYGYTF. CDR3 coding DNA: TGTGCCAGCAGTTTCGCAGGCTATGGCTACACCTTC.